The 24 T cell receptor beta chains below were found in one sample sequenced in a study of cytomegalovirus exposure and HLA in healthy donors. The primer mix had 60 Vbeta and 13 Jbeta primers. Only in-frame clones appear in the TCRdb table, and some are missing; sequencing was by immunoSEQ multiplex PCR. The sample yields 140,000 to 150,000 clones, roughly 85% seen once. Specimen: PBMCs. These receptors originate from a male donor in good health and CMV-seronegative.

V and J are TRBV6-5 and TRBJ2-5, with 11 nucleotides matching TRBD1. This CDR3 contains 15 residues. Germline V lookup: CDR1 MNHEY, CDR2 SVGAGI. Losses at the gene ends were 6 bases for V and 5 bases for J; bases not matched to a gene: 8. The CDR3 nucleotides are TGTGCCAGCAGACTCTCTAGGACAGGGGGCGAGACCCAGTACTTC. This encodes CASRLSRTGGETQYF.

This sequence joins TRBV7-9 and TRBJ2-1; 7 nucleotides match TRBD1. CDR3 length: 18 amino acids. From germline, CDR1 is SEHNR and CDR2 FQNEAQ (reference sequence). V gave up 4 bases and J gave up 7 bases; unmatched junction bases: 19. The CDR3 nucleotides read TGTGCCAGCAGCTCACCGATTAGGGGGCCCCACCCGGAGAATGAGCAGTTCTTC. This gives the protein CASSSPIRGPHPENEQFF.

Written as DNA, the CDR3 is TGTGCCAGCAGAAGACTGACAGCGATAAGCTCCTACGAGCAGTACTTC. This encodes CASRRLTAISSYEQYF. The chain joins TRBV2 to TRBJ2-5; tentatively, D is TRBD1 (5 bases). The J call is in doubt because the DNA end fits TRBJ2-7 better. Germline CDR1 SNHLY, CDR2 FYNNEI. CDR3 length: 16 amino acids.

The chain has TRBV29-1 and TRBJ2-5; 12 bases line up with TRBD1. The CDR3 extends over 13 amino acids. The germline V gene encodes CDR1 SQVTM and CDR2 ANQGSEA. Trimming cost V 8 bases and J 5 bases; bases outside gene matches: 6. CDR3 nucleotide sequence: TGCAGCCAGGGGACAGGGGGCAGGGAGACCCAGTACTTC. Translation: CSQGTGGRETQYF.

The table lists this clone with a count of one. The chain is built from TRBV11-2 and TRBJ2-1, with D perhaps matching TRBD2 (5 bases). The CDR3 consists of 13 residues. Germline-derived CDR1 and CDR2 are SGHAT and FQNNGV. Trimming stripped 1 base from V and 6 bases from J, with 7 bases between. DNA of the CDR3: TGTGCCAGCAGCTTAGGAGGGTCCAATGAGCAGTTCTTC. Encoded protein: CASSLGGSNEQFF.

This chain connects TRBV7-3 to TRBJ2-1, with TRBD2 identical over 13 bases. V shed 4 bases and J 12 bases; nucleotides not matched to a gene: 3. The CDR3 runs to 13 residues. Germline CDR1 SGHTA, CDR2 FQGTGA. The CDR3 DNA reads as TGTGCCAGCAGCTCGGGACTAGCGGGACCGCAGTTCTTC. Protein product: CASSSGLAGPQFF.

This sequence joins TRBV19 and TRBJ2-7; the match to TRBD1 covers 9 bases. Germline trimming cut 3 bases from V and 2 bases from J; bases unmatched to any gene: 14. CDR1 is LNHDA, CDR2 SQIVND, per germline (reference sequence). The CDR3 spans 18 residues. The CDR3 region is CASSIRGTGFGMTYEQYF. DNA for the CDR3: TGTGCCAGTAGTATTCGCGGGACAGGGTTTGGTATGACCTACGAGCAGTACTTC. Looking up the rest from reference TRBV19 and TRBJ2-7 gives the full variable domain: DGGITQSPKYLFRKEGQNVTLSCEQNLNHDAMYWYRQDPGQGLRLIYYSQIVNDFQKGDIAEGYSVSREKKESFPLTVTSAQKNPTAFYLCASSIRGTGFGMTYEQYFGPGTRLTVT.

The table lists this clone with a count of one. The rearrangement joins TRBV30 to TRBJ2-7, with D maybe TRBD2 (6 bases). Trimming left V 5 bases short and J 4 bases short, with 6 bases between. Germline CDR1 GTSNPN, CDR2 SVGIG (reference sequence). The CDR3 runs to 10 residues. CDR3 sequence reads: CAWGGYEQYF. The CDR3 bases are TGTGCCTGGGGGGGGTACGAGCAGTACTTC. Based on the CDR3 plus reference TRBV30 and TRBJ2-7, the full variable domain is SQTIHQWPATLVQPVGSPLSLECTVEGTSNPNLYWYRQAAGRGLQLLFYSVGIGQISSEVPQNLSASRPQDRQFILSSKKLLLSDSGFYLCAWGGYEQYFGPGTRLTVT.

This clone was observed a handful of times. V gene TRBV2 combines with J gene TRBJ1-4, with D hard to call. Germline CDR1 and CDR2: SNHLY and FYNNEI. The length of the CDR3 is 13 residues. The V gene lost 6 bases and the J gene lost 5 bases, with 10 bases spanning the gap. CDR3 sequence reads: CASSLLPNEKLFF. The CDR3 coding sequence is TGTGCCAGCAGCCTTCTTCCCAATGAAAAACTGTTTTTT.

The chain recombines TRBV18 with TRBJ2-6; D possibly corresponds to TRBD2 (6 bases). Germline-derived CDR1 and CDR2 are KGHSH and LQKENI. Between the trimmed V and J ends, which lost 0 bases and 0 bases, there was a span of 12 bases. The CDR3 sequence is 18 residues long. Here the CDR3 DNA reads TGTGCCAGCTCACCACCGGGGGGAAAGAACTCTGGGGCCAACGTCCTGACTTTC. Translating it yields CASSPPGGKNSGANVLTF.

In the case of this clone: A read error is likely, as this CDR3 ends without the conserved phenylalanine or tryptophan. This chain links TRBV27 with TRBJ2-7; the match to TRBD2 covers 8 bases. This CDR3 has 15 amino acids. With V trimmed by 6 bases and J by 0 bases, 7 bases remained unmatched. Germline lookup yields CDR1 MNHEY and CDR2 SMNVEV (reference sequence). CDR3 region: CASSSSGESSYEQYL. The CDR3 DNA sequence: TGTGCCAGCAGCAGTAGCGGGGAAAGCTCCTACGAGCAGTACCTC.

This clone occurred a few times. The chain has TRBV18 and TRBJ2-3; 7 bases agree with TRBD1. The CDR3 loop spans 17 amino acids. V shed 3 bases, J shed 0 bases, and the junction held 9 bases outside the gene matches. The germline gives CDR1 KGHSH, CDR2 LQKENI. The CDR3 bases are TGTGCCAGCTCACCGGTTGGGACAGTACTAAGCACAGATACGCAGTATTTT. Its protein is CASSPVGTVLSTDTQYF.

The chain uses TRBV5-4 and TRBJ2-7, with TRBD2 as a possible D gene (5 bases). Per the germline V gene, CDR1 is SGHNT and CDR2 is YYREEE (reference sequence). The ends were cut back, 0 bases at V and 4 bases at J, with 11 bases in the middle. The CDR3 is 14 residues long. The CDR3 spells CASSLGDYEYEQYF. CDR3 nucleotides: TGTGCCAGCAGCTTGGGTGACTACGAATACGAGCAGTACTTC.

The chain combines TRBV28 with TRBJ2-1, with TRBD2 identical over 9 bases. V lost 6 bases to trimming and J lost 7 bases; unmatched junction nucleotides: 13. Germline assignment: CDR1 MDHEN and CDR2 SYDVKM. The CDR3 runs 16 residues. The CDR3 DNA reads TGTGCCAGCAGCAGCGGGATAGCGGGAGAATTGAATGAGCAGTTCTTC. Protein sequence: CASSSGIAGELNEQFF.

The rearrangement links TRBV6-5 to TRBJ1-2; a possible D gene is TRBD1 (5 bases). V was trimmed by 7 bases and J by 7 bases, leaving 19 bases between them. Germline V CDR1 and CDR2: MNHEY, SVGAGI. The CDR3 is 14 amino acids. CDR3 sequence: CASNRGRGLGGYTF. In DNA, the CDR3 is TGTGCCAGCAACAGAGGGAGGGGCTTGGGTGGCTACACCTTC.

V is TRBV27 and J is TRBJ1-4; D not resolved. The CDR3 extends over 13 amino acids. The ends were cut back, 6 bases at V and 8 bases at J, with 13 bases in the middle. Germline lookup yields CDR1 MNHEY and CDR2 SMNVEV (reference sequence). The DNA of the CDR3 is TGTGCCAGCAGCCGGGAGGGTAGCGAAAAACTGTTTTTT. This codes for CASSREGSEKLFF.

The CDR3 sequence: CASSSRGVNTEAFF. CDR3 nucleotides: TGTGCCAGCAGCTCAAGGGGTGTGAACACTGAAGCTTTCTTT. V usage is TRBV5-4 and J usage is TRBJ1-1; possible D gene TRBD1, 5 bases. The CDR3 is 14 amino acids. Germline V CDR1 and CDR2: SGHNT, YYREEE (reference sequence). The V end lost 3 bases, the J end lost 0 bases, and 9 bases lay between the germline ends.

The sample holds one count of this clone. The chain uses TRBV12-1 and TRBJ2-2; TRBD2 is the table's D call and was not checked against the DNA. TRBV12-1 is marked as a pseudogene. The CDR3 is 17 amino acids. Written as DNA, the CDR3 is TGTGCCAGCAGCCCCTTGGGTAGCGGGGCGAACACCGGGGAGCTGTTTTTT. Its translation: CASSPLGSGANTGELFF.

This clone was seen once. The chain recombines TRBV7-9 with TRBJ2-6; D may be TRBD1 (7 bases). CDR3 length: 17 residues. Between the trimmed V and J ends, which lost 1 base and 3 bases, there was a span of 13 bases. Germline V gene data show CDR1 as SEHNR and CDR2 as FQNEAQ (reference sequence). CDR3 in amino acids: CASSLVGRGDGANVLTF. The CDR3 region has the DNA TGTGCCAGCAGCTTAGTGGGCAGGGGGGATGGGGCCAACGTCCTGACTTTC.

V is TRBV6-1 and J is TRBJ1-3; no firm D call. V lost 3 bases to trimming and J lost 0 bases, with 9 bases between them. The CDR3 is made up of 15 amino acids. The germline CDR1 and CDR2 sequences are MNHNS and SASEGT. As DNA, the CDR3 is TGTGCCAGCAGTGACAGAGCTAGCTCTGGAAACACCATATATTTT. This codes for CASSDRASSGNTIYF.

The chain uses TRBV6-5 and TRBJ1-2; 7 bases agree with TRBD1. V shed 5 bases, J shed 8 bases, and the junction held 2 bases outside the gene matches. From germline, CDR1 is MNHEY and CDR2 SVGAGI. CDR3 length: 11 amino acids. CDR3: CASSNRGGYTF. The CDR3 coding sequence is TGTGCCAGCAGTAACAGGGGCGGCTACACCTTC.

In the case of this clone: Its ends do not fully match the called genes, so a read error is possible. The chain carries TRBV2 and TRBJ1-2; maybe TRBD1 (6 bases). Germline CDR1 and CDR2: SNHLY and FYNNEI. The length of the CDR3 is 15 residues. The CDR3 sequence is CASREDRTSNYGYTF. CDR3 nucleotides: TGTGCCAGCAGAGAAGACAGGACCTCAAACTATGGCTACACCTTC. Full variable domain (remainder filled in from reference TRBV2 and TRBJ1-2): EPEVTQTPSHQVTQMGQEVILRCVPISNHLYFYWYRQILGQKVEFLVSFYNNEISEKSEIFDDQFSVERPDGSNFTLKIRSTKLEDSAMYFCASREDRTSNYGYTFGSGTRLTVV.

This clone was detected only once. The chain employs TRBV9 and TRBJ2-1; 7 nucleotides match TRBD2. V trimming: 7 bases; J trimming: 4 bases; junction bases outside the gene matches: 11. Germline V gene data show CDR1 as SGDLS and CDR2 as YYNGEE. The CDR3 runs to 15 residues. Here the CDR3 DNA reads TGTGCCAGCCAAAAAGCTAGCGGACCTTACAATGAGCAGTTCTTC. Protein: CASQKASGPYNEQFF.

This clone showed up just once. J is TRBJ2-2 and V is TRBV19, with D perhaps TRBD1 (5 bases). Trimming took off 7 bases at V and 0 bases at J, with 6 bases between the two ends. There are 13 residues in the CDR3. Germline V CDR1 and CDR2: LNHDA, SQIVND (reference sequence). The CDR3 sequence is CASMGPNTGELFF. The CDR3 bases are TGTGCCAGTATGGGGCCGAACACCGGGGAGCTGTTTTTT.